Following are 21 T cell receptor beta chains from one sample sequenced in a study of Tregs in tolerant kidney transplant recipients. Assay used: immunoSEQ multiplex PCR; TCRdb lists only in-frame clones, some missing. The table includes approximately 81,000 clones, roughly 90% detected once. The nonmyeloablative bone marrow transplants came from related graft donors, with transient mixed chimerism. The sample was CD4+ T cells from blood (PBMCs), taken 24 months after the transplant. These receptors were taken from a human patient who received a combined kidney and bone marrow transplant. Some T cells may be transferred from the graft donor.

This clone was seen a single time. The V gene is TRBV5-5, the J gene TRBJ1-6; unclear D gene. The CDR3 is 16 residues long. Per germline, CDR1 SGHKS and CDR2 YYEKEE (reference sequence). V was trimmed by 1 base and J by 10 bases, leaving 18 bases between them. The CDR3 DNA is TGTGCCAGCAGCTTGTTCTCCACGAGCGATTGGTCACCCCTCCACTTT. Encoded protein: CASSLFSTSDWSPLHF.

V and J are TRBV7-2 and TRBJ2-3; no reliable D call. CDR3 length equals 15 residues. The ends were cut back, 3 bases at V and 0 bases at J, with 10 bases in the middle. Germline-derived CDR1 and CDR2 are SGHTA and FQGNSA. CDR3 in DNA: TGTGCCAGCAGCTTCGGAAGCGTTAGCACAGATACGCAGTATTTT. It translates to CASSFGSVSTDTQYF.

CDR3 DNA: TGCAGCGTTGAGGGGACAGGGCGCTACGAGCAGTACTTC. This codes for CSVEGTGRYEQYF. The V and J genes are TRBV29-1 and TRBJ2-7, with TRBD1 identical over 9 bases. The CDR3 runs to 13 residues. Trimming cost V 3 bases and J 3 bases; bases outside gene matches: 3. Germline CDR1 and CDR2: SQVTM and ANQGSEA.

The V gene is TRBV2, the J gene TRBJ2-1; TRBD2 aligns across 13 bases. CDR3 size: 15 residues. Trimming took 9 bases from V and 7 from J; bases not matched to a gene: 9. CDR1 SNHLY and CDR2 FYNNEI come from the germline V gene. CDR3 amino acids: CARNRLAGGINEQFF. The CDR3 DNA reads as TGTGCCAGAAATCGACTAGCGGGAGGCATTAATGAGCAGTTCTTC.

For this clone: Other DNA variants within this sample encode the same CDR3. The gene calls are TRBV28 and TRBJ1-6; maybe TRBD1 (6 bases). The V gene lost 1 base and the J gene lost 13 bases, with 17 bases spanning the gap. Germline V CDR1 and CDR2: MDHEN, SYDVKM. This CDR3 contains 15 residues. CDR3 nucleotides: TGTGCCAGCAGTTTATTGGCAGGGGAAGACTCCCCCCTCCACTTT. It is translated as CASSLLAGEDSPLHF.

The chain joins TRBV23-1 to TRBJ1-2; TRBD1 is a possible D gene (5 bases). TRBV23-1 has ORF status, its function being uncertain. CDR3 length equals 13 residues. This CDR3 reads CARGQAINYGYTF. CDR3 DNA: TGCGCGCGGGGCCAGGCGATCAACTATGGCTACACCTTC.

The CDR3 DNA reads TGTGCCACCAGCAGAGCTCTAGCGGGGAGAGAGACCCAGTACTTC. The encoded protein is CATSRALAGRETQYF. V and J are TRBV15 and TRBJ2-5; 9 nucleotides align to TRBD2. Germline CDR1 and CDR2: LNHNV and YYDKDF (reference sequence). V lost 1 base and J lost 4; bases outside the gene matches: 4. This CDR3 is built from 15 residues.

The V and J genes are TRBV5-1 and TRBJ2-7; TRBD2 matches 13 bases. Germline assignment: CDR1 SGHRS and CDR2 YFSETQ. The CDR3 runs 15 residues. Losses at the gene ends were 4 bases for V and 3 bases for J; bases not matched to a gene: 4. In DNA form, the CDR3 reads TGCGCCAGCAGCCAAGGGACTAGCGGGGACTACGAGCAGTACTTC. Its translation: CASSQGTSGDYEQYF.

The table lists this clone with a count of one. V gene TRBV11-2 combines with J gene TRBJ1-2; a weak D match, TRBD1 (6 bases). Per germline, CDR1 SGHAT and CDR2 FQNNGV. The V and J ends lost 1 base and 4 bases respectively, with 19 bases between them. The CDR3 sequence is 17 residues long. The CDR3 nucleotides read TGTGCCAGCAGCTTAGGTGGCAGGGGTAGAAGAGGCTATGGCTACACCTTC. Its translation is CASSLGGRGRRGYGYTF. Combining the CDR3 with reference TRBV11-2 and TRBJ1-2 gives the whole variable domain EAGVAQSPRYKIIEKRQSVAFWCNPISGHATLYWYQQILGQGPKLLIQFQNNGVVDDSQLPKDRFSAERLKGVDSTLKIQPAKLEDSAVYLCASSLGGRGRRGYGYTFGSGTRLTVV.

CDR3 residues: CASSGIAGPGELFF. CDR3 DNA sequence: TGCGCCAGCAGTGGGATAGCGGGGCCCGGGGAGCTGTTTTTT. This chain links TRBV5-1 with TRBJ2-2, with TRBD2 matching over 8 bases. CDR3 length equals 14 residues. The germline gives CDR1 SGHRS, CDR2 YFSETQ. V was pared by 5 bases and J by 6 bases, with 6 bases of the junction left unmatched.

This clone was observed once. The chain couples TRBV4-3 to TRBJ2-2, with D tentatively TRBD1 (6 bases). The CDR3 spans 16 residues. CDR1 and CDR2 from the germline V gene are LGHNA and YSLEER. V was shortened by 0 bases and J by 5 bases, with 13 bases between the two germline ends. The DNA of the CDR3 is TGCGCCAGCAGCCAAGATCGGAAGGGGGAGACCGGGGAGCTGTTTTTT. Translated, it gives CASSQDRKGETGELFF.

A single count supports this clone. CDR3 loop: CASSSGQGASEQYF. CDR3 coding DNA: TGTGCCAGCTCATCGGGACAGGGGGCATCCGAGCAGTACTTC. The chain has TRBV18 and TRBJ2-7, with TRBD1 identical over 12 bases. Trimming removed 5 bases from V and 6 bases from J; junction bases left unmatched: 5. CDR1 KGHSH and CDR2 LQKENI come from the germline V gene. There are 14 residues in the CDR3.

This chain's CDR3 is CASVSQSYGYTF. In DNA, the CDR3 is TGTGCCAGCGTGAGCCAAAGCTATGGCTACACCTTC. This chain connects TRBV2 to TRBJ1-2; D not resolved. The germline V gene has CDR1 SNHLY and CDR2 FYNNEI. V was shortened by 8 bases and J by 4 bases, with 11 bases between the two germline ends. This CDR3 spans 12 amino acids.

The CDR3 loop is CASSFFSGSTYEQYF. DNA of the CDR3: TGTGCCAGCAGCTTCTTTAGCGGTTCGACCTACGAGCAGTACTTC. The rearrangement links TRBV5-4 to TRBJ2-7; a weak D match, TRBD2 (6 bases). Trimming took off 2 bases at V and 2 bases at J, with 14 bases between the two ends. Per germline, CDR1 SGHNT and CDR2 YYREEE (reference sequence). This CDR3 comprises 15 residues. Together with reference TRBV5-4 and TRBJ2-7, the CDR3 gives the full variable domain: ETGVTQSPTHLIKTRGQQVTLRCSSQSGHNTVSWYQQALGQGPQFIFQYYREEENGRGNFPPRFSGLQFPNYSSELNVNALELDDSALYLCASSFFSGSTYEQYFGPGTRLTVT.

The chain is built from TRBV5-1 and TRBJ2-7; the D gene is possibly TRBD1 (5 bases). V lost 7 bases and J 3 bases, leaving 29 bases between the germline ends. This CDR3 region has 18 residues. The germline gives CDR1 SGHRS, CDR2 YFSETQ. Written as DNA, the CDR3 is TGCGCCAGCTCCCTACCACAATTTCCAGGGTTGAGGATCTACGAGCAGTACTTC. Translating gives CASSLPQFPGLRIYEQYF.

The chain couples TRBV18 to TRBJ2-5, with D possibly matching TRBD1 (5 bases). In germline, CDR1 is KGHSH, CDR2 LQKENI. The V and J ends lost 3 bases and 8 bases respectively, with 16 bases between them. The CDR3 loop spans 14 amino acids. CDR3 sequence: CASSPQGGPGTQYF. The CDR3 DNA reads TGTGCCAGCTCACCCCAGGGTGGCCCAGGAACCCAGTACTTC.

V and J are TRBV7-3 and TRBJ2-1; a weak D match, TRBD1 (6 bases). The V end lost 5 bases, the J end lost 0 bases, and 14 bases lay between the germline ends. The CDR3 contains 16 residues. The V gene's germline CDR1 is SGHTA and CDR2 FQGTGA. The CDR3, as DNA: TGTGCCAGCAGCCCAGGGGCTCCCGACTCCTACAATGAGCAGTTCTTC. Its protein is CASSPGAPDSYNEQFF. Filled out from reference TRBV7-3 and TRBJ2-1, the complete variable domain reads GAGVSQTPSNKVTEKGKYVELRCDPISGHTALYWYRQSLGQGPEFLIYFQGTGAADDSGLPNDRFFAVRPEGSVSTLKIQRTERGDSAVYLCASSPGAPDSYNEQFFGPGTRLTVL.

J is TRBJ2-3 and V is TRBV7-3; 9 bases fit TRBD1. V lost 5 bases, J lost 4 bases, and 4 bases stayed unmatched. The CDR3 consists of 14 residues. The germline CDR1 and CDR2 sequences are SGHTA and FQGTGA. The CDR3 DNA sequence: TGTGCCAGCAGCATCGACAGGGGGGCAGATACGCAGTATTTT. It is translated as CASSIDRGADTQYF.

V is TRBV5-1 and J is TRBJ2-7; 7 nucleotides align to TRBD1. The CDR3 runs 14 residues. V lost 1 base to trimming and J lost 9 bases; unmatched junction nucleotides: 10. Germline lookup yields CDR1 SGHRS and CDR2 YFSETQ. In nucleotides, the CDR3 is TGCGCCAGCAGCTTGAAGGGGGCCGGTAAGGGGCAGTACTTC. Protein sequence: CASSLKGAGKGQYF.

The V call is TRBV7-8, the J call TRBJ1-5, with D maybe TRBD1 (6 bases). This CDR3 region has 14 residues. Germline V gene data show CDR1 as SGHVS and CDR2 as FQNEAQ. Trimming removed 6 bases at V and 2 bases at J, with 11 bases between. The CDR3 coding sequence is TGTGCCAGCAGTTATAGACAGGGCAATCAGCCCCAGCATTTT. As protein: CASSYRQGNQPQHF.

The chain combines TRBV7-9 with TRBJ2-1; D gene unclear. There are 12 residues in the CDR3. Germline V CDR1 and CDR2: SEHNR, FQNEAQ (reference sequence). V lost 5 bases and J 4 bases, leaving 6 bases between the germline ends. This chain's CDR3 is CASSLAYNEQFF. CDR3 DNA sequence: TGTGCCAGCAGCCTGGCTTACAATGAGCAGTTCTTC.